This TCR beta chain was captured by sequencing in a study of blood T cell repertoires in COVID-19. Study background: COVID-19 samples from acute and convalescent phases originated in the United States, Italy and Spain. T cells, B-cell-depleted T cells, or PBMCs provided the cDNA or gDNA that served as material.

This clone was counted between two and nine times. Per the study methods: For nucleated cells, counts were estimated from reference gene primer amplification. Profiling relied on immunoSEQ multiplex PCR, and the TCRdb table lists in-frame clones only, not all of them. V and J calls and clone size are copied from that table; D and trimming were computed from the DNA. The profile shows 60,000 to 90,000 clones, more than 60% of them singletons. This CDR3 has 16 amino acids. V was pared by 0 bases and J by 8 bases, with 16 bases between. Per the germline V gene, CDR1 is SNHLY and CDR2 is FYNNEI. The chain uses TRBV2 and TRBJ1-4; tentatively, D is TRBD1 (5 bases). Sequencing used peripheral blood. The sequence came from a man aged 55-75 years with acute or convalescent COVID-19. The CDR3 is CASSEARGKDGEKLFF. As DNA, the CDR3 is TGTGCCAGCAGTGAAGCGCGGGGGAAGGATGGAGAAAAACTGTTTTTT.